Listed below are T cell receptor beta chains from one sample, sequenced in a study of beta chain features in type 1 diabetes. Clones were sequenced by immunoSEQ multiplex PCR, and TCRdb holds only the in-frame ones, with some missing. The sample shows 120,000 to 150,000 clones, roughly 48% of them seen only once. Material: Tregs from blood. Every receptor here comes from a man between 18 and 35 years old in good health. The CDR3 runs from the conserved cysteine through the conserved F or W. A D gene is named only where the DNA matches it firmly. Size is omitted from some rows. Given values are once, few, many or a class for expanded clones.

j_call cdr3_length d_call clone_size v_call cdr3_aa
TRBJ1-1 13 - few TRBV29-1 CSVFLGAYTEAFF
TRBJ1-4 16 TRBD1 few TRBV4-2 CASSQTRDRGDEKLFF
TRBJ2-3 16 - - TRBV5-4 CASSLSGPQRVHTQYF
TRBJ2-1 15 - - TRBV27 CASWELARWDNEQFF
TRBJ1-4 15 - few TRBV10-3 CAISESAGGGEKLFF
TRBJ2-7 14 TRBD2 - TRBV28 CASNWEGILHEQYF
TRBJ2-7 14 TRBD1 - TRBV9 CTSSVGHRGYEQYF
TRBJ2-2 16 TRBD2 - TRBV5-1 CASISGTSGNTGELFF
TRBJ2-1 15 TRBD2 - TRBV9 CASSVRAGGHNEQFF
TRBJ2-1 14 - - TRBV7-2 CASSFGRLYNEQFF
TRBJ2-3 17 - - TRBV7-2 CASSLRTGTGGRYTQYF
TRBJ2-2 13 - few TRBV11-1 CASRTENTGELFF
TRBJ2-7 13 TRBD1 few TRBV28 CASSLTGGYEQYF
TRBJ2-1 15 TRBD2 - TRBV5-1 CASSLVTSGYNEQFF
TRBJ2-7 15 - - TRBV7-2 CASSLSGHRIYEQYF
TRBJ2-7 15 TRBD2 - TRBV7-2 CASSKTSGGALEQYF
TRBJ2-3 14 - - TRBV10-3 CAISEGRRTDTQYF
TRBJ2-1 16 TRBD2 - TRBV7-2 CASSTEGREGWNEQFF
TRBJ2-3 14 TRBD2 - TRBV11-3 CASSIAGGPYTQYF
TRBJ2-1 15 TRBD1 - TRBV5-4 CASSLARDRTLQHFF
TRBJ1-2 13 TRBD1 - TRBV10-3 CAIKKGQGAGYTF
TRBJ2-7 15 TRBD2 - TRBV29-1 CSVSQGAGGSYEQYF
TRBJ2-1 14 TRBD2 few TRBV9 CASSVRLAGGKQFF
TRBJ2-4 15 - - TRBV9 CASSPTDLAPNIQYF
TRBJ2-1 13 TRBD1 few TRBV27 CASSSDRGQEQFF
TRBJ2-4 14 TRBD1 - TRBV19 CASKRDRARAIQYF
TRBJ2-2 14 - - TRBV10-3 CAIYRTENTGELFF
TRBJ1-3 14 - - TRBV5-1 CASSFQGRGNTIYF
TRBJ1-1 15 - - TRBV5-4 CASSLRASRGTEAFF
TRBJ1-2 11 - - TRBV30 CACFSGAGYTF
TRBJ2-7 14 TRBD1 - TRBV19 CASRDRVRVYEQYF
TRBJ2-1 15 TRBD2 - TRBV18 CASSPGAGGVVEQFF
TRBJ2-1 14 TRBD2 - TRBV27 CASSGAGDYNEQFF
TRBJ2-7 15 TRBD2 few TRBV7-9 CASSSPGLGLGEQYF
TRBJ2-5 15 TRBD1 - TRBV18 CASSPLNRGQETQYF
TRBJ2-1 15 TRBD2 - TRBV5-1 CASSLEASGSFEQFF
TRBJ2-1 14 TRBD2 few TRBV29-1 CSVEASGRIDEQFF
TRBJ2-1 14 TRBD2 few TRBV4-2 CASSQGTSWYEQFF
TRBJ1-2 14 - - TRBV5-1 CASSLDGPRGGYTF
TRBJ2-7 13 - - TRBV5-1 CASKGYGVYEQYF
TRBJ2-1 18 - - TRBV12-5 CASGLVLGRESSYNEQFF
TRBJ1-1 16 TRBD1 - TRBV19 CASSMAYGTGVREAFF
TRBJ1-2 17 TRBD1 few TRBV18 CASSAYIMTGGVYGYTF
TRBJ2-1 16 TRBD2 - TRBV30 CAWNSGTSGGGDEQFF
TRBJ1-1 14 - - TRBV19 CASSIILQGTEAFF
TRBJ2-3 13 - - TRBV10-3 CAIRETSTDTQYF
TRBJ1-2 13 TRBD1 - TRBV7-9 CASSFGQEFGYTF